One sample yielded the 30 T cell receptor beta chains listed below, sequenced in a study of CD8 T cells in Susac syndrome. Reverse transcription of roughly 0.45 to 1 ug RNA was performed with random hexamers. One entry per CDR3 protein results from TCRdb running MiXCR on the immunoSEQ multiplex PCR reads. In the table there are around 150,000 distinct CDR3 sequences, more than 85% of which are singletons. The sequenced sample consisted of CD8+ T cells from PBMCs. The receptors were sampled from a human donor with Susac syndrome.

The chain recombines TRBV28 with TRBJ2-7, with D possibly TRBD1 on 6 matching bases. This CDR3 has 14 amino acids. V was clipped by 3 bases and J by 2 bases, with 11 bases between them. Germline V gene lookup returns CDR1 MDHEN and CDR2 SYDVKM. The CDR3 protein is CASSLGQLTYEQYF. CDR3 in DNA: TGTGCCAGCAGTTTGGGACAATTGACCTACGAGCAGTACTTC.

The chain recombines TRBV27 with TRBJ2-1; TRBD2 agrees at 13 bases. This CDR3 spans 15 amino acids. The J segment lost 6 bases and the V segment lost 8 bases, leaving 7 bases of the junction unmatched. Germline loops: CDR1 MNHEY, CDR2 SMNVEV (reference sequence). CDR3 nucleotide sequence: TGTGCCAGCGCACCCGGGACTAGCGGGGTCAATGAGCAGTTCTTC. It codes for CASAPGTSGVNEQFF.

V is TRBV9 and J is TRBJ2-1; 9 positions match TRBD2. V dropped 6 bases and J dropped 4; count of bases not matched to a gene: 8. Germline-derived CDR1 and CDR2 are SGDLS and YYNGEE. The CDR3 is 15 amino acids. CDR3 DNA: TGTGCCAGCAACGAAGGACTAGCGAAATACAATGAGCAGTTCTTC. It yields the protein CASNEGLAKYNEQFF.

V is TRBV4-1 and J is TRBJ1-2, with 10 bases matching TRBD1. The V gene's germline CDR1 is MGHRA and CDR2 YSYEKL. After removal of 1 base from V and 4 bases from J, the junction contained 6 bases not matched to a gene. CDR3 size: 16 residues. The CDR3 reads CASSQVGGQGGYGYTF. DNA for the CDR3: TGCGCCAGCAGCCAAGTAGGCGGACAGGGGGGCTATGGCTACACCTTC.

The chain is built from TRBV20-1 and TRBJ2-3, with TRBD2 matching over 7 bases. Per the germline V gene, CDR1 is DFQATT and CDR2 is SNEGSKA (reference sequence). The CDR3 runs 14 residues. V dropped 5 bases and J dropped 2; count of bases not matched to a gene: 7. In DNA, the CDR3 is TGCAGTGCTGGGGTGGGAGGGCCCACAGATACGCAGTATTTT. It yields the protein CSAGVGGPTDTQYF.

Only one count was recorded for this clonotype. This chain uses TRBV27 with TRBJ1-4; tentatively, D is TRBD1 (6 bases). V was clipped by 6 bases and J by 8 bases, with 16 bases between them. Germline V gene data show CDR1 as MNHEY and CDR2 as SMNVEV (reference sequence). The CDR3 spans 14 residues. The DNA for the CDR3 is TGTGCCAGCAGCCCCATTGGAGGGGGGGAAAAACTGTTTTTT. Its protein is CASSPIGGGEKLFF.

As DNA, the CDR3 is TGCGCCAGCAGCCAAGAGGGGGACGCCTACGAGCAGTACTTC. The encoded protein is CASSQEGDAYEQYF. The chain employs TRBV4-1 and TRBJ2-7; D may match TRBD1 or TRBD2 (5 bases each). This CDR3 has 14 amino acids. Germline-derived CDR1 and CDR2 are MGHRA and YSYEKL. V shed 0 bases and J shed 2 bases, with 8 bases lying between them.

The chain employs TRBV12-3 or TRBV12-4 and TRBJ2-1; 7 bases line up with TRBD2. This CDR3 spans 13 amino acids. V lost 8 bases and J lost 6; bases outside the gene matches: 7. In nucleotides, the CDR3 is TGTGCCAGCCTAGAGGGAGGGCCCAATGAGCAGTTCTTC. Translated, it gives CASLEGGPNEQFF.

The chain employs TRBV29-1 and TRBJ2-7; D gene uncertain. The CDR3 totals 13 residues. Per the germline V gene, CDR1 is SQVTM and CDR2 is ANQGSEA. The V end was cut by 4 bases, the J end by 0 bases, with 10 bases between. CDR3 loop: CSVAEALSYEQYF. DNA for the CDR3: TGCAGCGTTGCGGAAGCCCTCTCCTACGAGCAGTACTTC.

The gene calls are TRBV9 and TRBJ1-1; D is perhaps TRBD1 (6 bases). Germline V gives CDR1 SGDLS, CDR2 YYNGEE. V gave up 2 bases and J gave up 0 bases, with 20 bases separating them. This CDR3 has 18 amino acids. The CDR3 spells CASSVTGNSPVMNTEAFF. The CDR3 DNA reads as TGTGCCAGCAGCGTCACAGGGAACTCCCCTGTCATGAACACTGAAGCTTTCTTT.

This chain connects TRBV9 to TRBJ1-2, with D maybe TRBD1 (6 bases). V lost 1 base and J 7 bases, leaving 20 bases between the germline ends. Germline V gene data show CDR1 as SGDLS and CDR2 as YYNGEE. CDR3 length equals 16 residues. The CDR3 DNA reads TGTGCCAGCAGCGTATCCAGGGGTCTTATCTCCCGTGGCTACACCTTC. It yields the protein CASSVSRGLISRGYTF.

The genes are TRBV12-3 or TRBV12-4 and TRBJ2-7; 12 positions match TRBD1. CDR3 length equals 18 residues. V gave up 3 bases and J gave up 4 bases; unmatched junction bases: 13. In DNA, the CDR3 is TGTGCCAGCAGTTTTCACGGGACAGGGGGCTTCAGAAAATACGAGCAGTACTTC. This encodes CASSFHGTGGFRKYEQYF.

This chain uses TRBV12-3 or TRBV12-4 with TRBJ2-2, with D tentatively TRBD2 (6 bases). This CDR3 is 15 amino acids long. Between the trimmed V and J ends, which lost 7 bases and 8 bases, there was a span of 20 bases. DNA of the CDR3: TGTGCCAGCACCAACCGGGACTTGGGGACGGGGGAGCTGTTTTTT. This gives the protein CASTNRDLGTGELFF.

V is TRBV12-3 or TRBV12-4 and J is TRBJ2-5; D is undetermined. This CDR3 has 16 amino acids. Trimming cost V 1 base and J 7 bases, with 19 bases left between them. The DNA for the CDR3 is TGTGCCAGCAGTTTAGATGACACTCCTTCGGTTGGGACCCAGTACTTC. Amino acids: CASSLDDTPSVGTQYF.

The CDR3 DNA follows: TGTGCCAGCAGTCCCCCCGCCTGGGAAAGCTACGAGCAGTACTTC. This encodes CASSPPAWESYEQYF. The genes are TRBV11-3 and TRBJ2-7; D uncertain. Between the trimmed V and J ends, which lost 6 bases and 3 bases, there was a span of 18 bases. CDR3 length: 15 residues. Germline CDR1 is SGHNT and CDR2 is YENEEA.

The chain links TRBV15 to TRBJ2-2, with D unclear. V dropped 6 bases and J dropped 0 bases, with 2 bases sitting between them. Germline V lookup: CDR1 LNHNV, CDR2 YYDKDF (reference sequence). The CDR3 contains 12 residues. CDR3 sequence reads: CATRANTGELFF. The CDR3 DNA is TGTGCCACCAGGGCGAACACCGGGGAGCTGTTTTTT. Supplemented by reference TRBV15 and TRBJ2-2, the full variable domain reads DAMVIQNPRYQVTQFGKPVTLSCSQTLNHNVMYWYQQKSSQAPKLLFHYYDKDFNNEADTPDNFQSRRPNTSFCFLDIRSPGLGDTAMYLCATRANTGELFFGEGSRLTVL.

In nucleotides, the CDR3 is TGTGCCAGTAGTATAGGCGGAGATGAAGCTTTCTTT. Translating gives CASSIGGDEAFF. The chain joins TRBV19 to TRBJ1-1; D remains unclear. In germline, CDR1 is LNHDA, CDR2 SQIVND (reference sequence). CDR3 length equals 12 residues. The V gene lost 1 base and the J gene lost 7 bases, with 7 bases spanning the gap.

Written as DNA, the CDR3 is TGCAGCGGTGGGACTAGCGGGAGGGTGTACGAGCAGTACTTC. Protein sequence: CSGGTSGRVYEQYF. This sequence joins TRBV29-1 and TRBJ2-7; 16 bases map to TRBD2. Germline CDR1 reads SQVTM; CDR2 reads ANQGSEA. The CDR3 is 14 amino acids. V dropped 7 bases and J dropped 4; count of bases not matched to a gene: 4.

The J gene is TRBJ2-7, the V gene TRBV19; weak D call: TRBD1 (5 bases). The CDR3 sequence is 15 residues long. In germline, CDR1 is LNHDA, CDR2 SQIVND (reference sequence). The V gene lost 0 bases and the J gene lost 3 bases, with 12 bases spanning the gap. CDR3 nucleotide sequence: TGTGCCAGTAGTATAGAGGGGCAGGCGAACTACGAGCAGTACTTC. Translation: CASSIEGQANYEQYF.

V gene TRBV11-2 combines with J gene TRBJ1-2; no clear D. V was shortened by 7 bases and J by 6 bases, with 27 bases between the two germline ends. The CDR3 covers 17 residues. Germline V gene sequence: CDR1 SGHAT, CDR2 FQNNGV. In nucleotides, the CDR3 is TGTGCCAGCATCCCCCATCAGGCGGGCATCAGGAAAGATGGCTACACCTTC. This codes for CASIPHQAGIRKDGYTF.

This sequence joins TRBV7-9 and TRBJ2-2; weak D call: TRBD2 (6 bases). In germline, CDR1 is SEHNR, CDR2 FQNEAQ (reference sequence). Deletions cut 1 base from V and 4 bases from J, with 13 bases between. The CDR3 has 16 residues. The CDR3 reads CASSLVDRAGTGELFF. The CDR3, as DNA: TGTGCCAGCAGCTTAGTCGATCGAGCGGGCACCGGGGAGCTGTTTTTT.

This rearrangement joins TRBV12-3 or TRBV12-4 to TRBJ1-2, with D perhaps TRBD1 (6 bases). V was pared by 5 bases and J by 4 bases, with 17 bases between. The CDR3 contains 15 residues. CDR3 bases: TGTGCCAGCAGTCCCTTATCGGGGGGCGGCTATGGCTACACCTTC. Protein sequence: CASSPLSGGGYGYTF.

The rearrangement uses TRBV12-3 or TRBV12-4 and TRBJ1-1; the match to TRBD1 covers 7 bases. With V trimmed by 7 bases and J by 11 bases, 7 bases remained unmatched. The CDR3 is 11 amino acids. CDR3 region: CASTQQGIAFF. CDR3 bases: TGTGCCAGCACCCAACAGGGGATCGCTTTCTTT.

The rearrangement links TRBV27 to TRBJ2-7, with TRBD2 matching 8 bases. This CDR3 has 15 amino acids. Germline loops: CDR1 MNHEY, CDR2 SMNVEV (reference sequence). The V gene end was trimmed by 0 bases and the J gene end by 7 bases; junction bases not matched to a gene: 8. In nucleotides, the CDR3 is TGTGCCAGCAGTTTATCCTCGGGAGGGCCGCGTGAGCAGTACTTC. Translated: CASSLSSGGPREQYF.

This clonotype was detected once. The J gene is TRBJ2-2, the V gene TRBV7-2, with TRBD2 matching over 12 bases. The CDR3 has 17 residues. Trimming at V came to 5 bases and at J to 1 base, leaving 5 bases not matched to a gene. CDR1 and CDR2 (germline): SGHTA, FQGNSA. The CDR3 loop reads CASSPQTSGRNTGELFF. Here the CDR3 DNA reads TGTGCCAGCAGCCCTCAGACTAGCGGGAGGAACACCGGGGAGCTGTTTTTT.

V is TRBV6-5 and J is TRBJ1-1; D gene uncertain. The CDR3 consists of 14 residues. The germline V and J ends were trimmed by 7 bases and 0 bases, with 12 bases remaining between them. Germline V gene lookup returns CDR1 MNHEY and CDR2 SVGAGI. The CDR3 loop reads CASTTVGMNTEAFF. The CDR3 DNA follows: TGTGCCAGCACCACCGTGGGGATGAACACTGAAGCTTTCTTT.

The rearrangement uses TRBV3-1 and TRBJ1-2; D remains ambiguous. V shed 0 bases and J shed 5 bases, with 13 bases lying between them. The CDR3 consists of 15 residues. Germline CDR1 is LGHDT and CDR2 is YNNKEL (reference sequence). For the CDR3, the DNA is TGTGCCAGCAGCCAAGAAGATTCAGGCCGTTATGGCTACACCTTC. Its translation is CASSQEDSGRYGYTF. The full variable domain, rest sourced from reference TRBV3-1 and TRBJ1-2, is DTAVSQTPKYLVTQMGNDKSIKCEQNLGHDTMYWYKQDSKKFLKIMFSYNNKELIINETVPNRFSPKSPDKAHLNLHINSLELGDSAVYFCASSQEDSGRYGYTFGSGTRLTVV.

CDR3 DNA sequence: TGTGCCACCAGTGACACTAGGTCCACGCCTTCTAATGAGCAGTTCTTC. This encodes CATSDTRSTPSNEQFF. This chain uses TRBV24-1 with TRBJ2-1, with D possibly TRBD2 on 5 matching bases. Per germline, CDR1 KGHDR and CDR2 SFDVKD. The CDR3 contains 16 residues. V was clipped by 4 bases and J by 7 bases, with 19 bases between them.

This clonotype was observed a single time. The chain couples TRBV4-1 to TRBJ2-7, with a weak D call TRBD2 (7 bases). This CDR3 has 14 amino acids. Looked up from germline, CDR1 is MGHRA and CDR2 is YSYEKL. V was cut by 1 base and J by 6 bases, with 13 bases left in between. The CDR3 sequence: CASSQGGGGSEQYF. The CDR3 DNA sequence: TGCGCCAGCAGCCAAGGAGGGGGAGGGAGCGAGCAGTACTTC.

The chain is built from TRBV12-3 or TRBV12-4 and TRBJ2-7; 7 nucleotides line up with TRBD1. CDR3 length: 15 residues. V shed 8 bases, J shed 2 bases, and the junction held 12 bases outside the gene matches. DNA for the CDR3: TGTGCCAGCTTACCCCCGGACAGGCCTGCCTACGAGCAGTACTTC. Its translation: CASLPPDRPAYEQYF.